The clone carrying this T cell receptor beta chain showed up just a few times. Its antigen is unknown. Donors underwent one heparinised blood draw, around 120 mL on average. This sample stems from a study of beta chain features in type 1 diabetes. The overall study: Age and gender were similar between patients and healthy donors, as were cell yields. The study's findings and limits: Shorter TCRB CDR3s, moderately but significantly so, were found in Type 1 diabetes patients in all four CD4+ subsets.

Since all of the isolated RNA was reverse transcribed, expressed TCRB transcripts were what got sequenced. Only in-frame clones appear in the TCRdb table, and some are missing; sequencing was by immunoSEQ multiplex PCR. This repertoire shows over 700,000 clones, roughly 15% found once; its top ten account for 0.02% to 0.025%. The CDR3 spans 15 residues. V lost 2 bases and J 0 bases, leaving 8 bases between the germline ends. CDR1 SGHRS and CDR2 YFSETQ come from the germline V gene. This rearrangement joins TRBV5-1 to TRBJ2-2; D perhaps matches TRBD1 (5 bases). Sequencing was performed on naive CD4+ T cells from blood. This receptor was identified in a woman aged 18-30 years in good health. This chain's CDR3 is CASSLGVSNTGELFF. In DNA form, the CDR3 reads TGCGCCAGCAGCTTAGGGGTATCGAACACCGGGGAGCTGTTTTTT.